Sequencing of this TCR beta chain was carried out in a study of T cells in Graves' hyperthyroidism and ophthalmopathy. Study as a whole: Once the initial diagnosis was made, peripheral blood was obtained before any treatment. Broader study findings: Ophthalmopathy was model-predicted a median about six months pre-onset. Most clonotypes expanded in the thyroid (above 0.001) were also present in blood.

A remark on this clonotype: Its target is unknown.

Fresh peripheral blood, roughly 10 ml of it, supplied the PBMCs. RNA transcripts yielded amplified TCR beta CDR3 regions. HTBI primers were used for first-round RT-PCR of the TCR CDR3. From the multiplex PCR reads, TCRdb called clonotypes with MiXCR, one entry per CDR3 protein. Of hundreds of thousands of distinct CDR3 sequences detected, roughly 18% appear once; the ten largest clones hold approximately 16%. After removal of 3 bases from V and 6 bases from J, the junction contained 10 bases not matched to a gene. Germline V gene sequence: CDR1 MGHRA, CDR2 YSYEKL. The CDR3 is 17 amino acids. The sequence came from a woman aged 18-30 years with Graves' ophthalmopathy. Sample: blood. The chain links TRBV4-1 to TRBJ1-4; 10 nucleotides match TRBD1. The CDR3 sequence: CASSQGTGEVFHEKLFF. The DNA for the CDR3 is TGCGCCAGCAGCCAGGGGACAGGGGAGGTCTTCCATGAAAAACTGTTTTTT.